Listed below are T cell receptor beta chains from one sample, sequenced in a study of Ad26.COV2.S vaccination and SARS-CoV-2 variants. The method was immunoSEQ multiplex PCR; TCRdb's version includes in-frame clones alone and lacks a portion of them. The data show 400,000 or so clones, approximately 90% seen once. The source was peripheral blood, collected in a trial of Ad26.COV2.S vaccine versus placebo. Source of these receptors: a person between 18 and 60 years old who received the Ad26.COV2.S COVID-19 vaccine or a placebo. Each CDR3 is given with its conserved first and last residue. A D gene is named only where the DNA matches it firmly. Size is stated for part of the rows, as once, few or many counts, or as a class when the clone is expanded.

TRBV3-1/TRBV3-2	once	TRBD2	TRBJ2-1	TGTGCCAGCAGCCAAGAAGCGGGGGGATACAATGAGCAGTTCTTC	CASSQEAGGYNEQFF
TRBV6-2/TRBV6-3	.	.	TRBJ2-6	TGTGCCAGCAGTGAGACTTCTTCGGGGGCCAACGTCCTGACTTTC	CASSETSSGANVLTF
TRBV10-3	.	.	TRBJ1-3	TGTGCCATCAGTGAGTCGAATGGGGGAAACACCATATATTTT	CAISESNGGNTIYF
TRBV20-1	.	.	TRBJ2-5	TGCGGTTATTGGGGCGGCGAGACCCAGTACTTC	CGYWGGETQYF
TRBV4-1	.	TRBD2	TRBJ2-7	TGCGCCAGCAGCCAACTCCCCGGGACTAGCGGGGACGAGCAGTACTTC	CASSQLPGTSGDEQYF
TRBV3-1/TRBV3-2	.	TRBD1	TRBJ2-5	TGTGCCAGCAGCACCCGGGACAGTCAAGAGACCCAGTACTTC	CASSTRDSQETQYF
TRBV12-3/TRBV12-4	.	.	TRBJ1-5	TGTGCCAGCAGTGAGACGGGTAATCAGCCCCAGCATTTT	CASSETGNQPQHF
TRBV5-6	.	.	TRBJ1-2	TGTGCCAGCAGCTTATGGACAGCCCTAGGCTATGGCTACACCTTC	CASSLWTALGYGYTF
TRBV7-9	.	TRBD1	TRBJ2-5	TGTGCCAGCAGTTTAGGGACAGGGAACTTTCAAGAGACCCAGTACTTC	CASSLGTGNFQETQYF
TRBV6-5	.	.	TRBJ2-3	TGTGCCAGCACCTCTTTGGGCCGAGGAACAGATACGCAGTATTTT	CASTSLGRGTDTQYF
TRBV3-1/TRBV3-2	.	TRBD2	TRBJ2-2	TGTGCCCGCAGCCAGAGCGGGGGGGCATACGGGGAGCTGTTTTTT	CARSQSGGAYGELFF
TRBV11-2	.	TRBD2	TRBJ2-5	TGTGCCAGCAGCTTAATTTTGAGTAGCGGGGTAGAGACCCAGTACTTC	CASSLILSSGVETQYF
TRBV20-1	.	.	TRBJ2-7	TGTATCCAGGGGAGGGAGTACGAGCAGTACTTC	CIQGREYEQYF
TRBV12-5	.	TRBD1	TRBJ1-4	TGTGCTAGTGGTTTGTCACCAGGGGGCGTTGAAAAACTGTTTTTT	CASGLSPGGVEKLFF
TRBV27	.	TRBD1	TRBJ2-2	TGTGCCAGCAGTCTCTCCGGGACAGCCACCGGGGAGCTGTTTTTT	CASSLSGTATGELFF
TRBV16	.	.	TRBJ1-6	TGTGCCAGCAGCCAATCCTCGGGGGCGAGGAATTCACCCCTCCACTTT	CASSQSSGARNSPLHF
TRBV5-6	.	.	TRBJ2-1	TGTGCCAGCAGCTTGGCCGACGGCTCCGAGCAGTTCTTC	CASSLADGSEQFF
TRBV25-1	.	.	TRBJ1-2	TGTGCCAGCAGTGATCGGACCGGCTCTATAGGCTACACCTTC	CASSDRTGSIGYTF
TRBV19	.	.	TRBJ1-2	TGTGCCAGTAGTAGGGGCTGGAGCTATGGCTACACCTTC	CASSRGWSYGYTF
TRBV11-2	.	TRBD1	TRBJ1-2	TGTGCCAGTACCCCAGCCCCAGGGGGCGCATCTGGCTACACCTTC	CASTPAPGGASGYTF
TRBV19	.	TRBD1	TRBJ1-2	TGTGCCAGTAGTCCCCGGGACAGGGAGGGCTATGGCTACACCTTC	CASSPRDREGYGYTF
TRBV29-1	.	.	TRBJ1-1	TGCAGCGTTGAAATGTGGAGGGGCCTGGGAGCTGAAGCTTTCTTT	CSVEMWRGLGAEAFF
TRBV19	.	.	TRBJ1-4	TGTGCCAGTAGTATCCTGGACAGCCGGGAGAATGAAAAACTGTTTTTT	CASSILDSRENEKLFF
TRBV6-5	.	.	TRBJ1-1	TGTGCCAGCAGCGCGAGGGGGGCGAGTGGCACTGAAGCTTTCTTT	CASSARGASGTEAFF
TRBV6-5	.	TRBD1	TRBJ1-6	TGTGCCAGCAGCCTGGGACAGGGCAGGAATTCACCCCTCCACTTT	CASSLGQGRNSPLHF
TRBV18	.	.	TRBJ1-2	TGTGCCAGCTCACCTCCGGGTGTTGAGGGAATCTATGGCTACACCTTC	CASSPPGVEGIYGYTF
TRBV19	once	.	TRBJ1-2	TGTGCCAGTATTTCGGCAGCCTATGCTAACTATGGCTACACCTTC	CASISAAYANYGYTF
TRBV2	.	.	TRBJ1-1	TGTGCCAGCAGACGGACGGGGAACACTGAAGCTTTCTTT	CASRRTGNTEAFF
TRBV13	.	.	TRBJ1-1	TGTGCCAGCAGCTTAGGCAGGGATACTGAAGCTTTCTTT	CASSLGRDTEAFF
TRBV3-1/TRBV3-2	.	.	TRBJ1-3	TGTGCCAGCAGCCAAGTCGGTTCTGGAAACACCATATATTTT	CASSQVGSGNTIYF
TRBV6-5	once	.	TRBJ1-4	TGTGCCAGCAGTTACCAGGGGTCGACTAATGAAAAACTGTTTTTT	CASSYQGSTNEKLFF
TRBV19	.	TRBD1	TRBJ2-1	TGTGCCAGTAGTAAGTTAGAGACAGGGGTCAATGAGCAGTTCTTC	CASSKLETGVNEQFF
TRBV3-1/TRBV3-2	few	.	TRBJ1-1	TGTGCCAGCAGTCTCACAGGGAACACTGAAGCTTTCTTT	CASSLTGNTEAFF
TRBV7-2	few	TRBD2	TRBJ2-2	TGTGCCAGCAGCGTCAGCGGGGTAACGGGGGAGCTGTTTTTT	CASSVSGVTGELFF
TRBV7-6	few	.	TRBJ2-7	TGTGCCAGCAGCTTAAATCGGCAAAGCTCCTACGAGCAGTACTTC	CASSLNRQSSYEQYF
TRBV29-1	once	.	TRBJ2-7	TGCAGCGTTGGGTGGGGCAGGGGCCCCTACGAGCAGTACTTC	CSVGWGRGPYEQYF
TRBV21-1	.	.	TRBJ1-5	TGTGCCAGCAGCGACGGGGTAGGACCTGTGAGGCCCCAGCATTTT	CASSDGVGPVRPQHF
TRBV5-1	.	.	TRBJ2-7	TGCGCCAGCAGCTTCGGGTGGGGGTCCGAGATCGAGACCGAGCAGTACTTC	CASSFGWGSEIETEQYF
TRBV6-5	.	.	TRBJ1-4	TGTGCCAGCAGTTACCGGGGGGTAGCTGAAAAACTGTTTTTT	CASSYRGVAEKLFF